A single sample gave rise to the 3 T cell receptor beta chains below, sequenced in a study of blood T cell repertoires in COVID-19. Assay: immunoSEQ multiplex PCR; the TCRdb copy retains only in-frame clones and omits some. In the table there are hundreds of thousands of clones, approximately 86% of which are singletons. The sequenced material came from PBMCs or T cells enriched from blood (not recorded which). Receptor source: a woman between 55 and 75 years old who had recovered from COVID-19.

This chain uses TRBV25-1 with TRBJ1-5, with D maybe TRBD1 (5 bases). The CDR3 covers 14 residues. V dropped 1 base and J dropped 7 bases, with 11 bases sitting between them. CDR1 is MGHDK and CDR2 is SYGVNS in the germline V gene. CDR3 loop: CASSEWGEGQPQHF. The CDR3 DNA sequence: TGTGCCAGCAGTGAATGGGGGGAGGGGCAGCCCCAGCATTTT.

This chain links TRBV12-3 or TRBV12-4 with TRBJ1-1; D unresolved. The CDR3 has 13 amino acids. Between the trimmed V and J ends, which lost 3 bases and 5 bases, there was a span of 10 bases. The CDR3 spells CASSFGQSTEAFF. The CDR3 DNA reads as TGTGCCAGCAGTTTTGGGCAGAGTACTGAAGCTTTCTTT.

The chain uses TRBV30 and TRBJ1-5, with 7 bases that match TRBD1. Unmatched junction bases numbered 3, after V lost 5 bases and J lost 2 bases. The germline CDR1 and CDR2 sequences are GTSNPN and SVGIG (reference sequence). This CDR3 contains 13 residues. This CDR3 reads CAWGTAGNQPQHF. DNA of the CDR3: TGTGCCTGGGGGACAGCGGGCAATCAGCCCCAGCATTTT.